The present TCR beta chain was sequenced within a study of cytomegalovirus exposure and HLA in healthy donors. Findings and limits, study-wide: TCR beta V- and J-gene trimming was later associated with a missense DCLRE1C variant. Rare sequences made up most TCRs, while some public TCRs were found in many donors. A few chains linked to CMV were shown in vitro to be specific for CMV antigens.

The CDR3 totals 13 residues. The germline gives CDR1 MDHEN, CDR2 SYDVKM. The trim removed 5 bases at V and 9 bases at J, leaving 3 bases unmatched. Turning to this clone: Its antigen is unidentified.

Primers for the PCR totalled 60 Vbeta and 13 Jbeta. Assay used: immunoSEQ multiplex PCR; TCRdb lists only in-frame clones, some missing. Of under 200,000 clones in the sample, around 68% were seen once. The TCR sequence derives from a man aged 35 to 55 in good health and CMV-seronegative. The sequenced material came from PBMCs. The chain combines TRBV28 with TRBJ1-6, with TRBD1 matching over 8 bases. As DNA, the CDR3 is TGTGCCAGCAGTCGACAGGGGAGTTCACCCCTCCACTTT. Its protein is CASSRQGSSPLHF.